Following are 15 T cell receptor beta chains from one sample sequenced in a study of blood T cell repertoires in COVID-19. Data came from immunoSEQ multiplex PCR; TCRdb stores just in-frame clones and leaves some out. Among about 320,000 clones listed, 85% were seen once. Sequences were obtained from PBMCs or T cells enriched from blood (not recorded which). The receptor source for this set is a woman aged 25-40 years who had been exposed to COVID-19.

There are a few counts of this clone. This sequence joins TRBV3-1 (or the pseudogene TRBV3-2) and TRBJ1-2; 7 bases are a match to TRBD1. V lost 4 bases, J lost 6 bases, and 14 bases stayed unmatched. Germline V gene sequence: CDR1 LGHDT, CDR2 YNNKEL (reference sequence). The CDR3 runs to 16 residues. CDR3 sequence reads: CASSPESEGASHGYTF. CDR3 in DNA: TGTGCCAGCAGCCCCGAGAGCGAGGGGGCGTCCCATGGCTACACCTTC.

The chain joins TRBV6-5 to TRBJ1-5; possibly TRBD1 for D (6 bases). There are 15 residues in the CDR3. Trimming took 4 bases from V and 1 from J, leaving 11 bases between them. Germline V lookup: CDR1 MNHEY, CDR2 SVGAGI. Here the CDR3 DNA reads TGTGCCAGCAGTTGGGTGCAGGGGAGCAATCAGCCCCAGCATTTT. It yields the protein CASSWVQGSNQPQHF.

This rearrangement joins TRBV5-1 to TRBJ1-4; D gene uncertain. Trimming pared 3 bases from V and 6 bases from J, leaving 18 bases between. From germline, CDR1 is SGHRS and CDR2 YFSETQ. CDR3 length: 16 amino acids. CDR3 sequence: CASSSYQERADEKLFF. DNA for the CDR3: TGCGCCAGCAGCTCCTATCAAGAGAGGGCCGATGAAAAACTGTTTTTT.

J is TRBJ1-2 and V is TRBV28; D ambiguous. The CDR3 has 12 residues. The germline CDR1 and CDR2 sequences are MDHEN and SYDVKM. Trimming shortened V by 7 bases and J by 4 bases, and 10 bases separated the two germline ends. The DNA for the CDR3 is TGTGCCAGCACCGGGAGGGTCTATGGCTACACCTTC. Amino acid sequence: CASTGRVYGYTF.

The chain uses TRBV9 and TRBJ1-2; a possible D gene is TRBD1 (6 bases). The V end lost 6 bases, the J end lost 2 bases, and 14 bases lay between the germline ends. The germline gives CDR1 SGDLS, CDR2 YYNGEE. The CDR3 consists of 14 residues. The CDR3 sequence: CASTGGGKNYGYTF. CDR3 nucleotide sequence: TGTGCCAGCACCGGGGGGGGCAAGAACTATGGCTACACCTTC.

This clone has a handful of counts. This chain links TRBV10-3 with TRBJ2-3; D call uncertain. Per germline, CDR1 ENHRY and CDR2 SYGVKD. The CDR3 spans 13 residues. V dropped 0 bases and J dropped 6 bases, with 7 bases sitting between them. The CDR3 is CAISESAADTQYF. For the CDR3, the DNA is TGTGCCATCAGTGAGTCCGCGGCGGATACGCAGTATTTT.

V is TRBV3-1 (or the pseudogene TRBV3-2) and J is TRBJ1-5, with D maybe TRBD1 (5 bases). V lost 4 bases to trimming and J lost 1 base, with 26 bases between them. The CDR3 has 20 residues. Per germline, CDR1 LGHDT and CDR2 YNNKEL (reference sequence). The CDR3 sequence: CASSLKKGGEGMWSNQPQHF. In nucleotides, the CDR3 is TGTGCCAGCAGCCTCAAAAAAGGAGGGGAAGGTATGTGGAGCAATCAGCCCCAGCATTTT.

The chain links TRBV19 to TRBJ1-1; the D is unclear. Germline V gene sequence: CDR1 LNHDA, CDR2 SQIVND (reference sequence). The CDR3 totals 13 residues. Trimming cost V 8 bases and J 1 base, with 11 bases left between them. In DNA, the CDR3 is TGTGCCAGTGGATCGGGAACGAACACTGAAGCTTTCTTT. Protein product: CASGSGTNTEAFF.

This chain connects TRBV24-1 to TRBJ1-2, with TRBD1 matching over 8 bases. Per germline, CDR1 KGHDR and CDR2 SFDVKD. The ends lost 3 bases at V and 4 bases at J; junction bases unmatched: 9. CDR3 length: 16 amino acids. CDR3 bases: TGTGCCACCAGTGATGGGACTTCAGGGGGCGCCTATGGCTACACCTTC. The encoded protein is CATSDGTSGGAYGYTF.

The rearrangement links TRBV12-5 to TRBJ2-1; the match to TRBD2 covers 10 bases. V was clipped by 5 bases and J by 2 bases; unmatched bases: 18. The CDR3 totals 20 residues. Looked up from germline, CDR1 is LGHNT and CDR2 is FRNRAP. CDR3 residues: CASGPPGTHLLAGAYNEQFF. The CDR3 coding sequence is TGTGCTAGTGGTCCGCCCGGGACTCACCTTCTAGCGGGGGCCTACAATGAGCAGTTCTTC.

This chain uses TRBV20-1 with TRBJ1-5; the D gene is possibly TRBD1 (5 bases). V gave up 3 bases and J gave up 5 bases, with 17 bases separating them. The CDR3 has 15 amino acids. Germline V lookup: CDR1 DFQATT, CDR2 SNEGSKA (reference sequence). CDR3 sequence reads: CSASVGGGLDQPQHF. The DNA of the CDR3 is TGCAGTGCTAGTGTCGGGGGAGGGTTAGATCAGCCCCAGCATTTT.

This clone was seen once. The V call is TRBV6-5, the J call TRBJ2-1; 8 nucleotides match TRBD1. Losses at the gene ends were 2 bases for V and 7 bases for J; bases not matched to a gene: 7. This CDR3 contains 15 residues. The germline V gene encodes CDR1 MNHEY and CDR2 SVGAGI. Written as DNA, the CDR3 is TGTGCCAGCAGTTACGGGACAGGTTTAGGGAATGAGCAGTTCTTC. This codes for CASSYGTGLGNEQFF.

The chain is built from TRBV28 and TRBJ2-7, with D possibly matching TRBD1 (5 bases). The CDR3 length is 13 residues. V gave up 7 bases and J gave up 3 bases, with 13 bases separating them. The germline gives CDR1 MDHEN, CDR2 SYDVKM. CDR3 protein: CASNTPTVYEQYF. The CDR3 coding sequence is TGTGCCAGCAACACCCCGACAGTCTACGAGCAGTACTTC.

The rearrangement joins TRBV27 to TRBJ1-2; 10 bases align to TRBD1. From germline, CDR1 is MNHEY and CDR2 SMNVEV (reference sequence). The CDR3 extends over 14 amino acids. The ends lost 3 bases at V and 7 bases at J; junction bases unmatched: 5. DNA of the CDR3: TGTGCCAGCAGTTTTGCGGGACAGGGGTCTGGCTACACCTTC. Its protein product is CASSFAGQGSGYTF.

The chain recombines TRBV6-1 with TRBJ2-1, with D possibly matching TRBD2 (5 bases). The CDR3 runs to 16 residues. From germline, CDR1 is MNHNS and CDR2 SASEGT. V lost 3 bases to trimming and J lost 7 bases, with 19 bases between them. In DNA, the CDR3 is TGTGCCAGCAGTGATGTACATTGGGCTAGCCAAAATGAGCAGTTCTTC. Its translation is CASSDVHWASQNEQFF.